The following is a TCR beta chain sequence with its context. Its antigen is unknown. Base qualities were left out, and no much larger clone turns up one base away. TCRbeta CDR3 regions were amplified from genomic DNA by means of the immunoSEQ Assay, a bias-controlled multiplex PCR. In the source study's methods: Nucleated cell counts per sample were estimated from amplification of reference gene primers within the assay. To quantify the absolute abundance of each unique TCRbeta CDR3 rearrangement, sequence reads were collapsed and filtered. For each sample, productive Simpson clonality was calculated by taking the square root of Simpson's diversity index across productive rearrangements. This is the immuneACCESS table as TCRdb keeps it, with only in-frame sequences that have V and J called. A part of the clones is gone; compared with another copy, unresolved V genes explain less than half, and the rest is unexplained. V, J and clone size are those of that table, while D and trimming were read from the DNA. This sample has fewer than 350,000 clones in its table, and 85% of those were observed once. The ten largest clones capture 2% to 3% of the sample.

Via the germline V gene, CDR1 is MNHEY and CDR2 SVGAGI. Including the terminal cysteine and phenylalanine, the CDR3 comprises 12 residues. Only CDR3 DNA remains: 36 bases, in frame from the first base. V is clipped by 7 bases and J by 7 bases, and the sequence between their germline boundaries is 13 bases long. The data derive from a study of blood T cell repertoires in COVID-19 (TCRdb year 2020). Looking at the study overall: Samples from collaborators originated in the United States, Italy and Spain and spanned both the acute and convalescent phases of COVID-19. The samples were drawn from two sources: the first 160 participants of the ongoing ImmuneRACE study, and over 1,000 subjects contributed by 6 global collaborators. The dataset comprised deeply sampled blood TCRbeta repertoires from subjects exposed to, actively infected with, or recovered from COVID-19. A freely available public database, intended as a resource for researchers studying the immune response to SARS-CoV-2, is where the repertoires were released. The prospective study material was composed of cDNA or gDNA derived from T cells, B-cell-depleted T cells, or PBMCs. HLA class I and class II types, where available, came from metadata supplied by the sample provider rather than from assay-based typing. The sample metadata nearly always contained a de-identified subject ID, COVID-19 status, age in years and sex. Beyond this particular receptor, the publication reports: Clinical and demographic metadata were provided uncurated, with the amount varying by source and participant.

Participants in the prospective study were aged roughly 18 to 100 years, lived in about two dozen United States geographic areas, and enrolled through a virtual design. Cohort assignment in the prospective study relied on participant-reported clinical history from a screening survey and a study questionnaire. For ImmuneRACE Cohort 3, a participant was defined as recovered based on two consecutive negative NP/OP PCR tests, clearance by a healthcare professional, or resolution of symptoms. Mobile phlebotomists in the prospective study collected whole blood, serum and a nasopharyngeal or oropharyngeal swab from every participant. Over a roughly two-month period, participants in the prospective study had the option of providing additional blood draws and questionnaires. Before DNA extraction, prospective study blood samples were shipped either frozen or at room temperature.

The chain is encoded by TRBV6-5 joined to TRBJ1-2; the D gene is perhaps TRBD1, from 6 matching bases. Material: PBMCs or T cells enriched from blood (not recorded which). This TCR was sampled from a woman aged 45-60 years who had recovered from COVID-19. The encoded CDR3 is CASTFGQTGYTF. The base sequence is TGTGCCAGCACCTTTGGACAGACTGGCTACACCTTC.